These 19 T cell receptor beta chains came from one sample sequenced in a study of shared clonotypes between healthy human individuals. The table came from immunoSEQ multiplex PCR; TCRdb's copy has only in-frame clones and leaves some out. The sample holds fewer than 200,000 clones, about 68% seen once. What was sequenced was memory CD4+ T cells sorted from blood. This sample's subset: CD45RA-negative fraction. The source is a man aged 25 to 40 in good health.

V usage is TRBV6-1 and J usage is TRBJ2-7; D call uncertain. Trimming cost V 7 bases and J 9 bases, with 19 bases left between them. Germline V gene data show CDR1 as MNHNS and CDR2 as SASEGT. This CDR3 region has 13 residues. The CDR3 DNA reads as TGTGCCAGCACGGAACGAAATACTCGTTGGCAGTACTTC. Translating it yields CASTERNTRWQYF.

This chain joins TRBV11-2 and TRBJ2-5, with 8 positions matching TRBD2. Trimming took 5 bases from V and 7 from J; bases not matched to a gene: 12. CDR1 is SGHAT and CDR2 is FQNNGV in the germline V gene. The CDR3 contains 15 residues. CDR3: CASSDGTRGFGTQYF. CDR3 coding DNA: TGTGCCAGCAGCGACGGGACTAGGGGTTTTGGGACCCAGTACTTC.

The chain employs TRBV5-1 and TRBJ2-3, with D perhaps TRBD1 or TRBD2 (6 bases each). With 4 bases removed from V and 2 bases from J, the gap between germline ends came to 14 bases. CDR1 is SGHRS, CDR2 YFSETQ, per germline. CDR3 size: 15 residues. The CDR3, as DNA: TGCGCCAGCAGCCTGGGGGGCGGTGACACAGATACGCAGTATTTT. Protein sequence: CASSLGGGDTDTQYF.

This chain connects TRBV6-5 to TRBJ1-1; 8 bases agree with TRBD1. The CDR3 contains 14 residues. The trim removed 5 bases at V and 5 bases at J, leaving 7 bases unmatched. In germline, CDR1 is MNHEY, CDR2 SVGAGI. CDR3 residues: CASSSQGARTEAFF. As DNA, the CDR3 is TGTGCCAGCAGTAGTCAGGGGGCAAGGACTGAAGCTTTCTTT.

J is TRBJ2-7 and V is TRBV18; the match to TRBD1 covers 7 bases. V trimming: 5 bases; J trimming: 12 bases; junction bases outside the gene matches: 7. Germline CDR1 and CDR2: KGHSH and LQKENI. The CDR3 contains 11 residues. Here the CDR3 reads CASSDGTAPYF. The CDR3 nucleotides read TGTGCCAGCTCAGACGGGACAGCTCCGTACTTC.

DNA of the CDR3: TGTGCCAGCAGCTTATCAGGGAAACAGCCCCAGCATTTT. The encoded protein is CASSLSGKQPQHF. The rearrangement uses TRBV7-6 and TRBJ1-5, with D possibly matching TRBD1 (5 bases). Germline CDR1 SGHVS, CDR2 FNYEAQ. This CDR3 spans 13 amino acids. V was shortened by 2 bases and J by 7 bases, with 9 bases between the two germline ends.

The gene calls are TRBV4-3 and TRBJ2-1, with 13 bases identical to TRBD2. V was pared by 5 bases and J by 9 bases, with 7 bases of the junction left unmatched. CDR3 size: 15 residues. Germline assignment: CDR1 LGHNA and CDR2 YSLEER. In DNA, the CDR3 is TGCGCCAGCAGCTCCGGACTAGCGGGAGCCCGTGAGCAGTTCTTC. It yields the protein CASSSGLAGAREQFF.

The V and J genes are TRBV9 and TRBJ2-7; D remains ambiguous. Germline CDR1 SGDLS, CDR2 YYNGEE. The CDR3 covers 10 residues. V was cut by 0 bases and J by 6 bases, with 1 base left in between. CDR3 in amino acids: CASSVGEQYF. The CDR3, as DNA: TGTGCCAGCAGCGTAGGCGAGCAGTACTTC.

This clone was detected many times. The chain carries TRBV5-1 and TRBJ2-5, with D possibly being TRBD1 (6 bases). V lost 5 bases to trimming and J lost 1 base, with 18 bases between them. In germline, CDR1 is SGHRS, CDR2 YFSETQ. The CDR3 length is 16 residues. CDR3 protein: CASSRRVQGFQETQYF. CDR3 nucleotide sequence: TGCGCCAGCAGTCGGCGGGTCCAGGGGTTCCAAGAGACCCAGTACTTC.

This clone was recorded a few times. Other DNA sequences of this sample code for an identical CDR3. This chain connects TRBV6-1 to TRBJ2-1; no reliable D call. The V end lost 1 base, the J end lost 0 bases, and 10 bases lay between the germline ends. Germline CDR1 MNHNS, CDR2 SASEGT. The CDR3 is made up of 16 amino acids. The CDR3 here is CASSEVGGNSYNEQFF. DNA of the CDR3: TGTGCCAGCAGTGAAGTGGGCGGTAACTCCTACAATGAGCAGTTCTTC.

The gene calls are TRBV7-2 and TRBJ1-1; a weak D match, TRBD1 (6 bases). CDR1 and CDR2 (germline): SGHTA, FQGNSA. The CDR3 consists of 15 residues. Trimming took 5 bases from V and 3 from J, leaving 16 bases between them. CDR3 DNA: TGTGCCAGCAGCCAAGGGAACGGACAGTACACTGAAGCTTTCTTT. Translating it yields CASSQGNGQYTEAFF.

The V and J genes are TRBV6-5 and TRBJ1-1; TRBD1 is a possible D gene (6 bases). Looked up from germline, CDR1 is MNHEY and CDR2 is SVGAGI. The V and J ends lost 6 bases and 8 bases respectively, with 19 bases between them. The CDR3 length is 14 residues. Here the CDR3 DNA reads TGTGCCAGCAGAGGGACGGGGGCTGCGTTAGAAGCTTTCTTT. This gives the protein CASRGTGAALEAFF.

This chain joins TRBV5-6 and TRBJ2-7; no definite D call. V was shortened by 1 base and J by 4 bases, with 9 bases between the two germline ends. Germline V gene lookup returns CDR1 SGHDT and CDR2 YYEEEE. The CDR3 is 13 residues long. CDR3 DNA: TGTGCCAGCAGCTTGAGACATCAATACGAGCAGTACTTC. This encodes CASSLRHQYEQYF.

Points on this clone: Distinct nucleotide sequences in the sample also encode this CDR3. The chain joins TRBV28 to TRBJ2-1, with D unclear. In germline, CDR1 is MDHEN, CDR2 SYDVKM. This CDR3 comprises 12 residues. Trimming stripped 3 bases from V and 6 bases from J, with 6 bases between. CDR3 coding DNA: TGTGCCAGCAGTTTCTTCCGCAATGAGCAGTTCTTC. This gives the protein CASSFFRNEQFF.

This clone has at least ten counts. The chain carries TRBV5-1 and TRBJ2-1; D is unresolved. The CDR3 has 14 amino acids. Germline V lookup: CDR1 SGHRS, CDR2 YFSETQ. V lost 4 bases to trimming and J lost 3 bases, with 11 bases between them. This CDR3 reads CASSPPPDYNEQFF. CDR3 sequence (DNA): TGCGCCAGCAGCCCCCCCCCGGACTACAATGAGCAGTTCTTC.

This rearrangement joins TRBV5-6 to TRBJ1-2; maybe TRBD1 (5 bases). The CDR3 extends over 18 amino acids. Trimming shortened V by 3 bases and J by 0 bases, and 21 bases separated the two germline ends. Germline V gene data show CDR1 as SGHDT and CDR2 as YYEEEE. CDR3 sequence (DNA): TGTGCCAGCAGCTCCCGGACATCCATTATGGTACCTAACTATGGCTACACCTTC. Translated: CASSSRTSIMVPNYGYTF.

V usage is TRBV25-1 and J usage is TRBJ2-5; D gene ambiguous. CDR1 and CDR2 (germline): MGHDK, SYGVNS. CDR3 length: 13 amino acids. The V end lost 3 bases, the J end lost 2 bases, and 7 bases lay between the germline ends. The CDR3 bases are TGTGCCAGCAGTGACTACGGGCAAGAGACCCAGTACTTC. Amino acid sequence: CASSDYGQETQYF.

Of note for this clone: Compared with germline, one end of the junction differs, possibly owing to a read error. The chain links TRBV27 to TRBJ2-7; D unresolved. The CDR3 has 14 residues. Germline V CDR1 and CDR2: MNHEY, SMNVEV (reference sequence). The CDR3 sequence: CASSSLATSNEQYF. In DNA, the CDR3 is TGTGCCAGCAGTTCCCTGGCGACCTCCAACGAGCAGTACTTC.

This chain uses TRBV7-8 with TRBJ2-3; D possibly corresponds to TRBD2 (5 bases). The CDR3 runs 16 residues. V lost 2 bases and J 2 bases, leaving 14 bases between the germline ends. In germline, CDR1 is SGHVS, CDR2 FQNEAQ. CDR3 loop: CASSLSERYSTDTQYF. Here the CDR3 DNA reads TGTGCCAGCAGCTTATCGGAGCGGTACTCCACAGATACGCAGTATTTT.